This paragraph reports one T cell receptor (beta chain). The antigen is unknown. This entry belongs to a study of shared clonotypes between healthy human individuals. Study observations and caveats: In four donors, around 5% of naive CD4 clonotypes appeared in common.

Generated by immunoSEQ multiplex PCR, the TCRdb table keeps only in-frame clones and is missing some. This table holds approximately 100,000 clones, 55% to 70% found once. Germline trimming cut 0 bases from V and 15 bases from J; bases unmatched to any gene: 8. CDR3 length: 14 amino acids. Germline V gene sequence: CDR1 SEHNR, CDR2 FQNEAQ (reference sequence). This chain uses TRBV7-9 with TRBJ2-1, with 10 bases fitting TRBD2. The sequenced sample consisted of memory CD8+ T cells sorted from blood. Sample subset: CD45RO+ cells pooled with CCR7-negative TemRA cells. This sequence was found in a woman aged 25-40 years in good health. The CDR3 reads CASSLALLAGVPFF. The CDR3 DNA follows: TGTGCCAGCAGCTTAGCCCTGCTAGCGGGAGTACCGTTCTTC.